Listed here are 14 T cell receptor beta chains from one sample, sequenced in a study of blood T cell repertoires in COVID-19. Libraries were prepared by immunoSEQ multiplex PCR; TCRdb keeps only in-frame clonotypes and omits some of them. The sample shows roughly 150,000 clones, around 88% of them seen only once. The sequenced sample consisted of peripheral blood. These receptors were obtained from a human donor in a cohort sampled during active COVID-19.

This clone was counted a single time. V and J are TRBV6-2 or TRBV6-3 and TRBJ2-7; a possible D gene is TRBD2 (6 bases). V was pared by 6 bases and J by 3 bases, with 9 bases between. Per the germline V gene, CDR1 is MNHEY and CDR2 is SVGEGT. CDR3 length: 12 amino acids. The chain's CDR3 is CASSGTYYEQYF. The CDR3 DNA reads TGTGCCAGCAGCGGGACTTACTACGAGCAGTACTTC.

The V and J genes are TRBV19 and TRBJ2-7, with D tentatively TRBD2 (5 bases). The CDR3 contains 13 residues. The ends were cut back, 3 bases at V and 3 bases at J, with 9 bases in the middle. The germline CDR1 and CDR2 sequences are LNHDA and SQIVND (reference sequence). The CDR3 DNA reads as TGTGCCAGTAGTATGTCCCGGGACTACGAGCAGTACTTC. Its translation is CASSMSRDYEQYF.

This chain uses TRBV29-1 with TRBJ1-1, with 10 bases that match TRBD1. CDR1 SQVTM and CDR2 ANQGSEA come from the germline V gene. J was trimmed by 0 bases and V by 6 bases; bases with no gene match: 4. The CDR3 covers 14 residues. The CDR3 loop is CSVGDRGMNTEAFF. For the CDR3, the DNA is TGCAGCGTCGGGGACAGGGGCATGAACACTGAAGCTTTCTTT.

The chain uses TRBV11-2 and TRBJ2-7; weak D call: TRBD1 (6 bases). The CDR3 covers 14 residues. Trimming stripped 3 bases from V and 4 bases from J, with 13 bases between. Germline V gene sequence: CDR1 SGHAT, CDR2 FQNNGV. The CDR3 protein is CASSLGQGMYEQYF. The CDR3 DNA is TGTGCCAGCAGCTTGGGGCAGGGGATGTACGAGCAGTACTTC. Combining the CDR3 with reference TRBV11-2 and TRBJ2-7 gives the whole variable domain EAGVAQSPRYKIIEKRQSVAFWCNPISGHATLYWYQQILGQGPKLLIQFQNNGVVDDSQLPKDRFSAERLKGVDSTLKIQPAKLEDSAVYLCASSLGQGMYEQYFGPGTRLTVT.

The chain uses TRBV5-8 and TRBJ2-1, with 10 positions matching TRBD2. Unmatched junction bases numbered 6, after V lost 6 bases and J lost 3 bases. This CDR3 is built from 15 residues. Germline V lookup: CDR1 SGHTS, CDR2 YDEGEE. The CDR3 sequence is CASILAGVGYNEQFF. For the CDR3, the DNA is TGTGCCAGCATCCTAGCGGGAGTAGGCTACAATGAGCAGTTCTTC.

The V call is TRBV28, the J call TRBJ2-7, with D possibly TRBD2 on 6 matching bases. Trimming stripped 7 bases from V and 6 bases from J, with 22 bases between. The CDR3 is made up of 15 amino acids. From germline, CDR1 is MDHEN and CDR2 SYDVKM. The CDR3 DNA reads as TGTGCCAGCACTCCAATACTAGCAGTTTGGGGCGAGCAGTACTTC. As protein: CASTPILAVWGEQYF.

The chain combines TRBV19 with TRBJ1-5, with 8 bases that match TRBD1. The CDR3 covers 15 residues. Germline loops: CDR1 LNHDA, CDR2 SQIVND (reference sequence). With 3 bases clipped from V and 6 bases from J, the junction kept 7 bases outside the gene matches. The CDR3 DNA reads as TGTGCCAGTAGTATCCCGGACAGGGAAGGTCAGCCCCAGCATTTT. It codes for CASSIPDREGQPQHF.

The chain links TRBV5-1 to TRBJ2-5; perhaps TRBD2 as D (7 bases). V was clipped by 2 bases and J by 2 bases, with 16 bases between them. CDR1 and CDR2 from the germline V gene are SGHRS and YFSETQ. There are 16 residues in the CDR3. In nucleotides, the CDR3 is TGCGCCAGCAGCTTCCGGGGGGCCCCTACACAAGAGACCCAGTACTTC. It codes for CASSFRGAPTQETQYF.

This rearrangement joins TRBV9 to TRBJ1-4; 9 bases map to TRBD1. The V gene's germline CDR1 is SGDLS and CDR2 YYNGEE. The CDR3 spans 15 residues. Trimming removed 0 bases from V and 5 bases from J; junction bases left unmatched: 2. The CDR3 is CASSVGGQGNEKLFF. The CDR3 region has the DNA TGTGCCAGCAGCGTAGGGGGACAGGGCAATGAAAAACTGTTTTTT.

This chain connects TRBV7-9 to TRBJ2-1, with D perhaps TRBD1 (6 bases). The CDR3 length is 14 residues. Germline V lookup: CDR1 SEHNR, CDR2 FQNEAQ (reference sequence). The V and J ends lost 1 base and 5 bases respectively, with 9 bases between them. Here the CDR3 reads CASSLVRDNNEQFF. The DNA for the CDR3 is TGTGCCAGCAGCTTAGTGAGGGACAACAATGAGCAGTTCTTC.

Only a few counts were recorded for this clone. An end of the junction does not agree with germline; a read error may underlie this. V usage is TRBV18 and J usage is TRBJ1-2; possible D gene TRBD1, 6 bases. Germline CDR1 KGHSH, CDR2 LQKENI. The CDR3 runs 14 residues. The CDR3 loop is CASSTTDSRLSFSF. The CDR3 bases are TGTGCCAGCTCAACTACGGACAGCCGACTCTCATTCTCCTTC.

The chain combines TRBV2 with TRBJ1-2; D is perhaps TRBD1 (6 bases). In germline, CDR1 is SNHLY, CDR2 FYNNEI. The CDR3 consists of 15 residues. V was trimmed by 7 bases and J by 5 bases, leaving 20 bases between them. For the CDR3, the DNA is TGTGCCAGCATTGGACAGTTCCAAGAGGGGTATGGCTACACCTTC. Translated: CASIGQFQEGYGYTF.

The chain has TRBV5-5 and TRBJ1-1; tentatively, D is TRBD1 (6 bases). The germline V and J ends were trimmed by 3 bases and 1 base, with 13 bases remaining between them. CDR3 size: 15 residues. Per the germline V gene, CDR1 is SGHKS and CDR2 is YYEKEE (reference sequence). In DNA, the CDR3 is TGTGCCAGCAGCTCCGTACAGGGACAGAACACTGAAGCTTTCTTT. Translation gives CASSSVQGQNTEAFF.

The chain couples TRBV12-3 or TRBV12-4 to TRBJ2-2; D is uncertain. The V end was cut by 1 base, the J end by 9 bases, with 9 bases between. The CDR3 spans 13 residues. The CDR3 DNA reads as TGTGCCAGCAGTTTAGTAGAGGTGCGGGAGCTGTTTTTT. It codes for CASSLVEVRELFF.